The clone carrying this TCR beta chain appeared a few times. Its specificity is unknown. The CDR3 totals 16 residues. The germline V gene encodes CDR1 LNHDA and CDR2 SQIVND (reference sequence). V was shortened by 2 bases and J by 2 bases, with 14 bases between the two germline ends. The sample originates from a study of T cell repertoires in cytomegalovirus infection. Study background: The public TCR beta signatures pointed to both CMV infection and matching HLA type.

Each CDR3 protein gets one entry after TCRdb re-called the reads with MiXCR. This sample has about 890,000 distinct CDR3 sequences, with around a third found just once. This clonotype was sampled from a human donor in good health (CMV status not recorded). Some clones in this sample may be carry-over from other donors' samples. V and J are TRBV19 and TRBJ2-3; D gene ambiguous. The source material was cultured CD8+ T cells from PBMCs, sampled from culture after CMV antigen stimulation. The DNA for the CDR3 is TGTGCCAGTAGTATAATAGTGTCCACGGCCACAGATACGCAGTATTTT. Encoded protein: CASSIIVSTATDTQYF.